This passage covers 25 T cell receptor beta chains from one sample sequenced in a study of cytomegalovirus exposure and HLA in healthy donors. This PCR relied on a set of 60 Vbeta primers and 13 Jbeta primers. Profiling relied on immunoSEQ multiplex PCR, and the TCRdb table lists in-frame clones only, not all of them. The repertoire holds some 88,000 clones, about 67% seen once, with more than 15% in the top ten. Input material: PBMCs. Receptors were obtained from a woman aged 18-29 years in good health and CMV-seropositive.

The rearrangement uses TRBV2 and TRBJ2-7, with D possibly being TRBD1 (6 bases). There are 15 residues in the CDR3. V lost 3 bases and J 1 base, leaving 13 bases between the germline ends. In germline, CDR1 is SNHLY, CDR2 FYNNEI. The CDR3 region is CASSDGTLPSYEQYF. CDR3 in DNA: TGTGCCAGCAGTGATGGGACACTACCTTCCTACGAGCAGTACTTC.

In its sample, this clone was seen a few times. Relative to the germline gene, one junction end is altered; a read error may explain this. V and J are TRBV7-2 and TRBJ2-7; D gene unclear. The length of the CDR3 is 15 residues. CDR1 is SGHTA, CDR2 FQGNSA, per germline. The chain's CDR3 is CASSFSLTSSNEQYF. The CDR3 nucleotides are TGTGCCAGCAGCTTTAGCCTCACGAGCTCCAACGAGCAGTACTTC.

The CDR3 DNA sequence: TGTGCCAGCAGCTACGACAGGGGTTACACAGATACGCAGTATTTT. Its translation is CASSYDRGYTDTQYF. This chain joins TRBV7-9 and TRBJ2-3, with TRBD1 matching over 8 bases. V shed 4 bases and J 2 bases; nucleotides not matched to a gene: 5. Per germline, CDR1 SEHNR and CDR2 FQNEAQ (reference sequence). This CDR3 region has 15 residues.

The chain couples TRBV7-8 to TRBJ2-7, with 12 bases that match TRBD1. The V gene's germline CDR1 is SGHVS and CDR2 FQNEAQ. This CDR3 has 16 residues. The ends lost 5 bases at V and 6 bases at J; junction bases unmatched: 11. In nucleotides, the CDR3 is TGTGCCAGCAGCCTCCTTCCGGGGACAGGGGGCCTCGAGCAGTACTTC. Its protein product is CASSLLPGTGGLEQYF.

The DNA for the CDR3 is TGTGCCAGCAGGACTAGCGTCAATGGACAAGAGACCCAGTACTTC. Encoded protein: CASRTSVNGQETQYF. The chain joins TRBV2 to TRBJ2-5; 8 bases agree with TRBD2. The CDR3 extends over 15 amino acids. V was clipped by 6 bases and J by 2 bases; unmatched bases: 8. Germline CDR1 SNHLY, CDR2 FYNNEI.

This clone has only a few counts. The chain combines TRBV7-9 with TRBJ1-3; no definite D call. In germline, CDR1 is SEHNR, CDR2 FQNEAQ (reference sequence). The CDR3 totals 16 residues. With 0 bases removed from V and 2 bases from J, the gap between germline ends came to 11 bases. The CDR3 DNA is TGTGCCAGCAGCTTAGCCCCGACTTCCCCTGGAAACACCATATATTTT. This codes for CASSLAPTSPGNTIYF.

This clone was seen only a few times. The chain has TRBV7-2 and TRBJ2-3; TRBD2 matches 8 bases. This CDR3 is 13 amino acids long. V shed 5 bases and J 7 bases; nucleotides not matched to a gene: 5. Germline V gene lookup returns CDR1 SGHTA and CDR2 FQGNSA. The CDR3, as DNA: TGTGCCAGCAGCAAAGCGGGGGTAAATACGCAGTATTTT. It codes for CASSKAGVNTQYF. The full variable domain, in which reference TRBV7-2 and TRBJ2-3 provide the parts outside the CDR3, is GAGVSQSPSNKVTEKGKDVELRCDPISGHTALYWYRQSLGQGLEFLIYFQGNSAPDKSGLPSDRFSAERTGGSVSTLTIQRTQQEDSAVYLCASSKAGVNTQYFGPGTRLTVL.

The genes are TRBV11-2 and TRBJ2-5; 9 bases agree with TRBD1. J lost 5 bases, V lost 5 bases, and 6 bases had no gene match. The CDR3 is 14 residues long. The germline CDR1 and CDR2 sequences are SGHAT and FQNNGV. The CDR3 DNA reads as TGTGCCAGCAGCCGGGACAGGGAGGTGGAGACCCAGTACTTC. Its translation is CASSRDREVETQYF.

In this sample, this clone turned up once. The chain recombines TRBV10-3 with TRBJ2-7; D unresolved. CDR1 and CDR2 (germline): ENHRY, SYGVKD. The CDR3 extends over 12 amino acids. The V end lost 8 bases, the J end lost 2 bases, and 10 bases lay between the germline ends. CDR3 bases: TGTGCCATCTCAAAATACACCTACGAGCAGTACTTC. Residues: CAISKYTYEQYF.

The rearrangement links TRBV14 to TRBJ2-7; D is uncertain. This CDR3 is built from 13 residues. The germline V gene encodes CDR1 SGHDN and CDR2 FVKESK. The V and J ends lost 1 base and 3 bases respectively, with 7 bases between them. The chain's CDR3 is CASSQVSGYEQYF. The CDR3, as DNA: TGTGCCAGCAGCCAAGTCTCCGGCTACGAGCAGTACTTC.

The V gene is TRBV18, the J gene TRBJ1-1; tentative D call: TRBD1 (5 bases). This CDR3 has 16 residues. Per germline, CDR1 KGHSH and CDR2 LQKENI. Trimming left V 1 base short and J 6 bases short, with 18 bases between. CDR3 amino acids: CASSPLTTGGVAEAFF. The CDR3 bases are TGTGCCAGCTCACCACTTACGACCGGGGGGGTGGCTGAAGCTTTCTTT.

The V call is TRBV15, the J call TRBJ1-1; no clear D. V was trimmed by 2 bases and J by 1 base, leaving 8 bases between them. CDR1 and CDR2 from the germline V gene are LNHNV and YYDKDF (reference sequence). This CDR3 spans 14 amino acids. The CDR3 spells CATSRPTGNTEAFF. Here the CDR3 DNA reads TGTGCCACCAGCAGACCGACGGGGAACACTGAAGCTTTCTTT.

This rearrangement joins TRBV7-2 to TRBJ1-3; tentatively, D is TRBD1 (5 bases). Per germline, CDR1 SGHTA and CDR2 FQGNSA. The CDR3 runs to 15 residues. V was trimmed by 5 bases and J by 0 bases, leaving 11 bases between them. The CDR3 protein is CASSPGGNSGNTIYF. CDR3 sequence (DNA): TGTGCCAGCAGCCCGGGGGGAAACTCTGGAAACACCATATATTTT.

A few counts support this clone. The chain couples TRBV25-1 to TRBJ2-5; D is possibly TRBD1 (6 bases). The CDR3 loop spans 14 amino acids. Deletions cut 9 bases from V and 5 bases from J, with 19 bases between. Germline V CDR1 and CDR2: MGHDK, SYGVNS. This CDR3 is CASRGISQAETQYF. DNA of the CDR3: TGTGCCAGTAGGGGGATCAGTCAGGCGGAGACCCAGTACTTC.

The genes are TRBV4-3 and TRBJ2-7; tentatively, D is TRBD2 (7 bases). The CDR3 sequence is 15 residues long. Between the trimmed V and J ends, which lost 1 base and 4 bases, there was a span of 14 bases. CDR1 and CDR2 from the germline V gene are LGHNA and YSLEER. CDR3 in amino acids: CASSQAGGGGYEQYF. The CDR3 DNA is TGCGCCAGCAGCCAAGCGGGGGGCGGGGGTTACGAGCAGTACTTC.

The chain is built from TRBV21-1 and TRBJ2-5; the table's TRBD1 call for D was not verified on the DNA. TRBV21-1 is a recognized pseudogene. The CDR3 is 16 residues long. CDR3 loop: CASSKEGQGPQETQYF. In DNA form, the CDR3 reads TGTGCCAGCAGCAAAGAGGGACAAGGGCCTCAAGAGACCCAGTACTTC.

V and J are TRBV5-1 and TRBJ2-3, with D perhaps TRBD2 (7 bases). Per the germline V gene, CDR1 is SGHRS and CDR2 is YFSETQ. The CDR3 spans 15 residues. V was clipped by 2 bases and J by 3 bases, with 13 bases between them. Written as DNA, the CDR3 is TGCGCCAGCAGCTTAGAGGGGGGGCTGACAGATACGCAGTATTTT. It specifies CASSLEGGLTDTQYF.

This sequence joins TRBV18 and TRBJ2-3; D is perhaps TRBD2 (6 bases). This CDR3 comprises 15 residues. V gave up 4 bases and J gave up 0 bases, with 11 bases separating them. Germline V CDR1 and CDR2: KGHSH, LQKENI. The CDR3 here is CASSRSGESTDTQYF. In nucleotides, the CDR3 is TGTGCCAGCTCACGCTCGGGGGAAAGCACAGATACGCAGTATTTT.

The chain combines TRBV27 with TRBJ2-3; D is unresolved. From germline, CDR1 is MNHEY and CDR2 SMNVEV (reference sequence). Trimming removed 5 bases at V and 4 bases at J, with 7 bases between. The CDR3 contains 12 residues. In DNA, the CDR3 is TGTGCCAGCAGTCCGACTTCAGATACGCAGTATTTT. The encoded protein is CASSPTSDTQYF.

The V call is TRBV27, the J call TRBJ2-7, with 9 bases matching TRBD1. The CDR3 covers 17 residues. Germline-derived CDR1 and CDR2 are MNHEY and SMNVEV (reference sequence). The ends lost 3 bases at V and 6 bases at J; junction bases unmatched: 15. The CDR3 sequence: CASSFETGTGSVSEQYF. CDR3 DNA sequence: TGTGCCAGCAGTTTCGAGACCGGGACAGGGAGTGTCAGCGAGCAGTACTTC.

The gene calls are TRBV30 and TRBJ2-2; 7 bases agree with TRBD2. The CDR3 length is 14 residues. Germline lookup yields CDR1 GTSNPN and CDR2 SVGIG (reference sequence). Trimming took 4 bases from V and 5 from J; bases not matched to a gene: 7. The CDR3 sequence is CAWNSGLGTGELFF. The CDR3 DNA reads TGTGCCTGGAATTCCGGACTAGGGACCGGGGAGCTGTTTTTT.

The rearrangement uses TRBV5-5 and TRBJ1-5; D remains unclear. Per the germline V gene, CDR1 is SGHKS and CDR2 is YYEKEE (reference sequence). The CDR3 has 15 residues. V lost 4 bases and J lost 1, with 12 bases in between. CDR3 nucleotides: TGTGCCAGCAGCCCGGTGGGAGGGAGCAATCAGCCCCAGCATTTT. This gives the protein CASSPVGGSNQPQHF.

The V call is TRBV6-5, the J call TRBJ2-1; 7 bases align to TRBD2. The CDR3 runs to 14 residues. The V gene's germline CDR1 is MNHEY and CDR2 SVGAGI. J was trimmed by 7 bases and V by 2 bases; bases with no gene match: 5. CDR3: CASSYIGEGNEQFF. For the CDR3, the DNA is TGTGCCAGCAGTTACATCGGGGAGGGGAATGAGCAGTTCTTC.

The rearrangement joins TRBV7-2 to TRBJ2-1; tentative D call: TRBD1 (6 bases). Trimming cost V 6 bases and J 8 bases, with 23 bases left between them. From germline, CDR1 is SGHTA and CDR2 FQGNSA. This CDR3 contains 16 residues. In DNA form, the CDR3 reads TGTGCCAGCAGTTTCTCCGGGACAAACAGCGCCGATGAGCAGTTCTTC. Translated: CASSFSGTNSADEQFF.

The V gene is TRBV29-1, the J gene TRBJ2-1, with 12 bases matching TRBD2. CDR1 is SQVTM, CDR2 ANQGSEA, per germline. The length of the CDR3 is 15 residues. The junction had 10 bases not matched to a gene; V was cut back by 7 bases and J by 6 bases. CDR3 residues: CSAISLAGGVNEQFF. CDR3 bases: TGCAGCGCGATATCACTAGCGGGAGGTGTCAATGAGCAGTTCTTC.